The clone carrying this TCR beta chain came up a few times. What it binds is unknown. MiXCR, applied by TCRdb to the 5' RACE reads, yields one record per CDR3 protein. The table shows 75,000 to 80,000 distinct CDR3 sequences, with around a sixth occurring only once. The data were taken from a study of early T cells in non-severe SARS-CoV-2 infection. Study-wide findings and caveats: Anti-spike CD8 responses were favored by VDJdb matching, which missed private and CD4 specificities.

The CDR3 spans 13 residues. In germline, CDR1 is MDHEN, CDR2 SYDVKM. The ends were cut back, 5 bases at V and 7 bases at J, with 14 bases in the middle. Sequencing was carried out using whole blood. V and J are TRBV28 and TRBJ1-1; the D gene is possibly TRBD1 (5 bases). The receptor's source is an adult who was a healthcare worker with PCR-confirmed SARS-CoV-2 infection or an uninfected control (not recorded which). This CDR3 reads CASSPVGANEAFF. CDR3 nucleotide sequence: TGTGCCAGCAGTCCCGTAGGGGCTAATGAAGCTTTCTTT.